The 2 T cell receptor beta chains reported below all come from one sample, sequenced in a study of T cell responses to AZD1222 COVID-19 vaccine. Method: immunoSEQ multiplex PCR; TCRdb's copy keeps in-frame clones and lacks some. The table records roughly 160,000 clones, around 87% of them present only once. The specimen was peripheral blood, collected on day 0 of AZD1222 vaccination. These receptors all come from an adult in good health.

The chain combines TRBV4-1 with TRBJ2-2, with a tentative D call TRBD1 (5 bases). Germline CDR1 reads MGHRA; CDR2 reads YSYEKL. The CDR3 extends over 16 amino acids. With 6 bases removed from V and 1 base from J, the gap between germline ends came to 15 bases. CDR3 loop: CASSPRGYQNTGELFF. For the CDR3, the DNA is TGCGCCAGCAGTCCTAGGGGTTACCAGAACACCGGGGAGCTGTTTTTT.

The chain joins TRBV5-1 to TRBJ1-6; TRBD1 aligns across 9 bases. Germline V gene sequence: CDR1 SGHRS, CDR2 YFSETQ. CDR3 length equals 16 residues. Unmatched junction bases numbered 5, after V lost 0 bases and J lost 7 bases. The CDR3 bases are TGCGCCAGCAGCTTGGGGACAGGGGATGGAAATTCACCCCTCCACTTT. Its translation is CASSLGTGDGNSPLHF.